These 25 T cell receptor beta chains share one sample of origin, sequenced in a study of regulatory T cells in long-lasting Graves disease. Arm-PCR with iRepertoire HTBI primers amplified the CDR3 regions for these TCR beta libraries. Each CDR3 protein is one row after TCRdb ran MiXCR on the multiplex PCR reads. The repertoire holds some 370,000 distinct CDR3 sequences, with roughly 23% as singletons. Time point here: persistent/refractory GD, antithyroid drugs over 5 years with positive TRAb. The TCR library was made from RNA that had been extracted from PBMCs in TRIzol. The specimen was peripheral blood mononuclear cells (PBMCs), collected when the disease was refractory, from a patient treated with antithyroid drugs. The origin of the receptors is a woman in her thirties or forties with Graves disease.

This clonotype was counted ten times or more. The V gene is TRBV11-2, the J gene TRBJ2-5, with 7 bases aligning to TRBD2. Germline CDR1 reads SGHAT; CDR2 reads FQNNGV. The CDR3 has 14 amino acids. J gave up 6 bases and V 4 bases, and 8 bases lay outside the gene matches. Here the CDR3 DNA reads TGTGCCAGCAGCTCCCTTGAAGCGGGGAAGACCCAGTACTTC. Amino acids: CASSSLEAGKTQYF.

This clonotype has at least ten counts. The V gene is TRBV20-1, the J gene TRBJ1-1, with D unclear. Germline V gene data show CDR1 as DFQATT and CDR2 as SNEGSKA (reference sequence). The CDR3 consists of 15 residues. Trimming took 1 base from V and 0 from J, leaving 12 bases between them. The CDR3 sequence is CSARAFGRLNTEAFF. The CDR3 DNA reads as TGCAGTGCTAGAGCTTTTGGCAGGCTGAACACTGAAGCTTTCTTT.

The gene calls are TRBV28 and TRBJ2-4; maybe TRBD1 (6 bases). Looked up from germline, CDR1 is MDHEN and CDR2 is SYDVKM. The CDR3 has 12 amino acids. V was trimmed by 8 bases and J by 4 bases, leaving 9 bases between them. The CDR3 DNA reads as TGTGCCAGCGGACAGCCAAAAAACATTCAGTACTTC. This codes for CASGQPKNIQYF.

The V call is TRBV5-8, the J call TRBJ2-2; tentatively, D is TRBD2 (6 bases). Germline CDR1 reads SGHTS; CDR2 reads YDEGEE. Between the trimmed V and J ends, which lost 6 bases and 2 bases, there was a span of 11 bases. There are 14 residues in the CDR3. CDR3 in DNA: TGTGCCAGCAACCGGGGGTCTAACACCGGGGAGCTGTTTTTT. Translating gives CASNRGSNTGELFF.

CDR3 nucleotide sequence: TGTGCCAGCAGCTTAAATAGACTCCAATACGAGCAGTACTTC. Translated: CASSLNRLQYEQYF. The chain employs TRBV7-2 and TRBJ2-7; D unclear. Germline loops: CDR1 SGHTA, CDR2 FQGNSA. V was shortened by 2 bases and J by 4 bases, with 12 bases between the two germline ends. The CDR3 is 14 residues long.

This clonotype appeared a few times. The V and J genes are TRBV2 and TRBJ2-1; TRBD1 might be the D (6 bases). Trimming took off 6 bases at V and 5 bases at J, with 23 bases between the two ends. The germline V gene has CDR1 SNHLY and CDR2 FYNNEI. The CDR3 runs to 17 residues. CDR3 DNA: TGTGCCAGCAGAGAGAGACATGTGGGGGCCATCAACAATGAGCAGTTCTTC. Its protein product is CASRERHVGAINNEQFF.

This clonotype has a single count. This sequence joins TRBV6-4 and TRBJ1-4; 8 nucleotides match TRBD1. Germline V gene lookup returns CDR1 MRHNA and CDR2 SNTAGT. The CDR3 consists of 15 residues. Unmatched junction bases numbered 10, after V lost 6 bases and J lost 7 bases. The CDR3 protein is CASRGSGTGSEKLFF. In DNA, the CDR3 is TGTGCCAGCAGGGGCTCCGGGACAGGCTCTGAAAAACTGTTTTTT.

This clonotype came up a few times. The rearrangement uses TRBV20-1 and TRBJ2-7, with 12 bases identical to TRBD2. J lost 4 bases, V lost 1 base, and 5 bases had no gene match. This CDR3 is built from 15 residues. The germline V gene has CDR1 DFQATT and CDR2 SNEGSKA (reference sequence). The DNA for the CDR3 is TGCAGTGCTAGAGCTACGACTAGCGGGAGTTACGAGCAGTACTTC. This sequence encodes CSARATTSGSYEQYF.

This clonotype was counted many times. The rearrangement links TRBV27 to TRBJ1-1, with TRBD1 as a possible D gene (5 bases). CDR1 is MNHEY and CDR2 is SMNVEV in the germline V gene (reference sequence). V lost 2 bases and J lost 11, with 18 bases in between. The CDR3 sequence is 14 residues long. This chain's CDR3 is CASSLSQGTLRAFF. In nucleotides, the CDR3 is TGTGCCAGCAGTTTAAGCCAGGGCACCTTGAGGGCTTTCTTT.

This clonotype was counted ten times or more. V usage is TRBV28 and J usage is TRBJ2-5; D possibly corresponds to TRBD1 (5 bases). Germline loops: CDR1 MDHEN, CDR2 SYDVKM. This CDR3 comprises 15 residues. Trimming cost V 2 bases and J 1 base, with 11 bases left between them. For the CDR3, the DNA is TGTGCCAGCAGTTTAATTCAGGGAATCCAAGAGACCCAGTACTTC. This sequence encodes CASSLIQGIQETQYF.

Many counts were recorded for this clonotype. This chain joins TRBV5-6 and TRBJ2-5; TRBD2 agrees at 10 bases. Germline lookup yields CDR1 SGHDT and CDR2 YYEEEE. The CDR3 is 15 amino acids. Germline trimming cut 0 bases from V and 4 bases from J; bases unmatched to any gene: 3. The CDR3 spells CASSLGRTSGETQYF. CDR3 nucleotide sequence: TGTGCCAGCAGCTTGGGGCGGACTAGCGGAGAGACCCAGTACTTC.

The V call is TRBV5-6, the J call TRBJ1-1; no reliable D call. Per germline, CDR1 SGHDT and CDR2 YYEEEE. V was clipped by 2 bases and J by 2 bases, with 16 bases between them. The CDR3 has 16 residues. Here the CDR3 reads CASSLVPGRPNTEAFF. In DNA, the CDR3 is TGTGCCAGCAGCTTAGTTCCCGGCAGGCCAAACACTGAAGCTTTCTTT. The variable domain in full, completed from reference TRBV5-6 and TRBJ1-1, reads DAGVTQSPTHLIKTRGQQVTLRCSPKSGHDTVSWYQQALGQGPQFIFQYYEEEERQRGNFPDRFSGHQFPNYSSELNVNALLLGDSALYLCASSLVPGRPNTEAFFGQGTRLTVV.

There are a few counts of this clonotype. The rearrangement links TRBV30 to TRBJ2-2; 10 bases are a match to TRBD2. The trim removed 2 bases at V and 3 bases at J, leaving 3 bases unmatched. The CDR3 is 15 amino acids. In germline, CDR1 is GTSNPN, CDR2 SVGIG (reference sequence). CDR3 sequence: CAWSKGLAHTGELFF. DNA for the CDR3: TGTGCCTGGAGTAAGGGACTAGCGCACACCGGGGAGCTGTTTTTT. The variable domain in full, completed from reference TRBV30 and TRBJ2-2, reads SQTIHQWPATLVQPVGSPLSLECTVEGTSNPNLYWYRQAAGRGLQLLFYSVGIGQISSEVPQNLSASRPQDRQFILSSKKLLLSDSGFYLCAWSKGLAHTGELFFGEGSRLTVL.

Turning to this clonotype: A far larger clone is one base from this, pointing to a likely read error. The gene calls are TRBV28 and TRBJ1-1; D is uncertain. The CDR3 runs to 14 residues. CDR1 is MDHEN and CDR2 is SYDVKM in the germline V gene. This CDR3 reads CVSSAPQLNTEAFF. The CDR3 coding sequence is TGTGTCAGCAGTGCACCGCAGCTGAACACTGAAGCTTTCTTT.

This clonotype appeared once. A clone one base away is much larger, so this may be a read error. The chain joins TRBV5-1 to TRBJ2-7, with D maybe TRBD1 (6 bases). V was pared by 6 bases and J by 0 bases, with 13 bases between. From germline, CDR1 is SGHRS and CDR2 YFSETQ. CDR3 length: 14 amino acids. This CDR3 reads CASTRDTASYEQYF. CDR3 in DNA: TGCGCCAGCACCCGGGACACGGCCTCCTACGAGCAGTACTTC.

This clonotype was picked up many times. V is TRBV2 and J is TRBJ1-2; TRBD1 matches at 7 bases. The germline CDR1 and CDR2 sequences are SNHLY and FYNNEI. This CDR3 has 12 residues. After removal of 10 bases from V and 4 bases from J, the junction contained 6 bases not matched to a gene. CDR3 nucleotides: TGTGCCATACCGGGACAGAGCTATGGCTACACCTTC. Protein sequence: CAIPGQSYGYTF. The variable domain in full, completed from reference TRBV2 and TRBJ1-2, reads EPEVTQTPSHQVTQMGQEVILRCVPISNHLYFYWYRQILGQKVEFLVSFYNNEISEKSEIFDDQFSVERPDGSNFTLKIRSTKLEDSAMYFCAIPGQSYGYTFGSGTRLTVV.

This clonotype was seen only a few times. The chain is built from TRBV5-1 and TRBJ1-2, with TRBD1 matching over 8 bases. Germline trimming cut 0 bases from V and 8 bases from J; bases unmatched to any gene: 6. The V gene's germline CDR1 is SGHRS and CDR2 YFSETQ. The CDR3 totals 14 residues. The CDR3 loop is CASSLAAGGAGYTF. CDR3 in DNA: TGCGCCAGCAGCTTGGCCGCAGGGGGCGCCGGCTACACCTTC.

This clonotype was detected ten times or more. The rearrangement links TRBV12-3 or TRBV12-4 to TRBJ1-1; D remains unclear. The CDR3 has 12 amino acids. V lost 5 bases to trimming and J lost 5 bases, with 9 bases between them. The CDR3 region has the DNA TGTGCCAGCAGTAGCGGATGGACTGAAGCTTTCTTT. Amino acid sequence: CASSSGWTEAFF.

The chain is built from TRBV19 and TRBJ2-5; D is perhaps TRBD1 or TRBD2 (6 bases each). Germline CDR1 LNHDA, CDR2 SQIVND (reference sequence). Trimming stripped 3 bases from V and 2 bases from J, with 13 bases between. The CDR3 is 15 amino acids. CDR3 sequence reads: CASSIPLGGQETQYF. CDR3 bases: TGTGCCAGTAGTATCCCCTTAGGGGGGCAAGAGACCCAGTACTTC.

There are many counts of this clonotype. The genes are TRBV7-2 and TRBJ1-6, with D uncertain. The length of the CDR3 is 11 residues. The V gene lost 3 bases and the J gene lost 8 bases, with 2 bases spanning the gap. Germline values: CDR1 SGHTA, CDR2 FQGNSA. The CDR3, as DNA: TGTGCCAGCAGCTTCGATTCACCCCTCCACTTT. Translating it yields CASSFDSPLHF.

The sample holds many counts of this clonotype. The rearrangement uses TRBV28 and TRBJ2-6; D call uncertain. Trimming removed 7 bases at V and 1 base at J, with 5 bases between. The germline V gene has CDR1 MDHEN and CDR2 SYDVKM. This CDR3 region has 13 residues. The CDR3 here is CASTVSGANVLTF. The CDR3 nucleotides are TGTGCCAGCACCGTATCTGGGGCCAACGTCCTGACTTTC.

This clonotype has a handful of counts. The chain combines TRBV4-1 with TRBJ1-1; D is possibly TRBD1 (6 bases). The germline V gene has CDR1 MGHRA and CDR2 YSYEKL. V lost 1 base to trimming and J lost 10 bases, with 10 bases between them. This CDR3 is built from 12 residues. The CDR3: CASSQAGAGAFF. DNA of the CDR3: TGCGCCAGCAGCCAAGCGGGGGCGGGAGCTTTCTTT.

In this sample, this clonotype turned up a few times. The rearrangement uses TRBV20-1 and TRBJ2-1; a weak D match, TRBD2 (5 bases). The CDR3 has 11 amino acids. Per the germline V gene, CDR1 is DFQATT and CDR2 is SNEGSKA (reference sequence). V was shortened by 3 bases and J by 6 bases, with 6 bases between the two germline ends. The CDR3 loop is CSASGLNEQFF. The CDR3 DNA is TGCAGTGCTAGCGGACTCAATGAGCAGTTCTTC.

The chain uses TRBV28 and TRBJ1-6; perhaps TRBD1 as D (5 bases). This CDR3 is built from 18 residues. V was shortened by 8 bases and J by 0 bases, with 20 bases between the two germline ends. CDR1 and CDR2 (germline): MDHEN, SYDVKM. CDR3: CASHPGLGGASYNSPLHF. Here the CDR3 DNA reads TGTGCCAGCCACCCAGGATTAGGTGGGGCCTCCTATAATTCACCCCTCCACTTT. The variable domain in full, with the rest retrieved from reference TRBV28 and TRBJ1-6, is DVKVTQSSRYLVKRTGEKVFLECVQDMDHENMFWYRQDPGLGLRLIYFSYDVKMKEKGDIPEGYSVSREKKERFSLILESASTNQTSMYLCASHPGLGGASYNSPLHFGNGTRLTVT.

A remark on this clonotype: At one end the junction does not follow the germline gene, possibly because of a read error. The chain carries TRBV7-8 and TRBJ1-5; 7 bases are a match to TRBD1. CDR1 and CDR2 from the germline V gene are SGHVS and FQNEAQ. The CDR3 contains 18 residues. The CDR3: CASSLERDRTVWNQSQHF. DNA of the CDR3: TGTGCCAGCAGCTTAGAGAGGGACAGAACGGTGTGGAATCAGTCCCAGCATTTT.